The clone carrying this T cell receptor (beta chain) was seen repeatedly, ten times or more. These data belong to a study of blood T cell repertoires in COVID-19. Study-level background: Acute-phase and convalescent COVID-19 samples originated in the United States, Italy and Spain. PBMCs, B-cell-depleted T cells, or T cells provided the cDNA or gDNA that made up the material.

TCRdb keeps only in-frame clones here, not all; method: immunoSEQ multiplex PCR. The sample consists of under 300,000 clones, around 82% of them appearing once. CDR3 size: 16 residues. J lost 6 bases, V lost 4 bases, and 5 bases had no gene match. CDR1 is LNHDA and CDR2 is SQIVND in the germline V gene (reference sequence). V is TRBV19 and J is TRBJ2-1; TRBD2 matches at 14 bases. Source material: peripheral blood. The clonotype comes from a woman aged 50 to 60 who had recovered from COVID-19. CDR3 sequence (DNA): TGTGCCAGTAGTAAGGGGGGGACTAGCGGGAGCAATGAGCAGTTCTTC. Translation gives CASSKGGTSGSNEQFF. Looking up the rest from reference TRBV19 and TRBJ2-1 gives the full variable domain: DGGITQSPKYLFRKEGQNVTLSCEQNLNHDAMYWYRQDPGQGLRLIYYSQIVNDFQKGDIAEGYSVSREKKESFPLTVTSAQKNPTAFYLCASSKGGTSGSNEQFFGPGTRLTVL.